This T cell receptor (beta chain) is drawn from a study of T cells after yellow fever vaccination. This clonotype was recorded at least ten times. Its specificity is not known. A process of 5'RACE template switching, which added a universal primer site and UMIs, was used to make TCR cDNA. TCRdb passed the 5' RACE reads through MiXCR, listing each CDR3 protein once. The sample holds under 400,000 distinct CDR3 sequences; approximately 10% are singletons and the top ten take roughly a sixth. V shed 1 base and J 4 bases; nucleotides not matched to a gene: 6. The germline CDR1 and CDR2 sequences are SGHVS and FQNEAQ. The length of the CDR3 is 16 residues. Broader study findings: By day 5 rather than day 15, the secondary response had peaked, though it was weaker. The study re-detected most primary-vaccination clones after the booster (96% CD4, 85% to 90% CD8). FACS-sorted repertoires could harbor abundant contaminating bulk-population clonotypes.

This chain links TRBV7-8 with TRBJ2-5, with TRBD1 matching over 10 bases. The source of this sequence is a man aged 18 to 30 who received the YFV17D yellow fever vaccine. The sample in question was PBMCs, obtained on the day of the first yellow fever vaccination. The CDR3: CASSLGARTGGETQYF. In DNA form, the CDR3 reads TGTGCCAGCAGCTTAGGCGCCAGGACAGGGGGAGAGACCCAGTACTTC. Full variable domain (rest looked up from reference TRBV7-8 and TRBJ2-5): GAGVSQSPRYKVAKRGQDVALRCDPISGHVSLFWYQQALGQGPEFLTYFQNEAQLDKSGLPSDRFFAERPEGSVSTLKIQRTQQEDSAVYLCASSLGARTGGETQYFGPGTRLLVL.